This T cell receptor beta chain emerged from a study of molecular identifiers for immune sequencing clone quantification. The CDR3 spans 15 residues. Germline lookup yields CDR1 DFQATT and CDR2 SNEGSKA (reference sequence). General study results and limits: The share of molecules held by clones above 20 RNA copies was over 99% in effector cells and under 1% in naive cells.

To note about this clonotype: Its target is unknown. One end of the junction varies from germline; a read error may be responsible.

TCRdb itself ran the PCR reads through MiXCR, one entry per CDR3 protein. Of approximately 100,000 distinct CDR3 sequences listed, approximately 40% are singletons. What was sequenced was naive CD8+ T cells from blood, with Jurkat cell RNA spiked in. Subset here: FACS-sorted CD8+CD4-CCR7+CD45RA+ naive T cells. The sequence was obtained from a human donor in good health. Some libraries in this study had Jurkat cell RNA spiked in. The chain combines TRBV20-1 with TRBJ2-7; 9 bases are a match to TRBD2. CDR3 in DNA: TGCAGTGCTGGAGATCGTTCTAGCGGGGCCTACGAGCAGTACTTC. It yields the protein CSAGDRSSGAYEQYF.